This T cell receptor (beta chain) is drawn from a study of tumor-infiltrating lymphocytes in primary liver carcinoma. Study information: Among the tumors, stages were T1-T3 N0M0 and sizes about 4 to 11 cm.

TCR beta cDNA was made from approximately 540 ng total RNA with a constant-region primer. Three nested multiplex PCR rounds, a slightly modified ARM-PCR method, built the TCR beta libraries. Researchers ran the first two PCR rounds for 9 to 10 cycles each with TRBV1-TRBV30 forward primers and a C-beta reverse primer. TCRdb ran MiXCR on the multiplex PCR reads and lists one entry per CDR3 protein. The sample contains more than 150,000 distinct CDR3 sequences, 50% to 75% of which appear only once. Out of unsorted whole blood came the blood RNA, and germline DNA was extracted as well. V shed 5 bases and J shed 2 bases, with 16 bases lying between them. Germline assignment: CDR1 MNHNS and CDR2 SASEGT. The CDR3 spans 15 residues. A remark on this clonotype: What it binds is unknown.

Study results and limitations: Bulk, unsorted sampling meant CD4+ and CD8+ repertoires went uncompared.

The sequencing sample was made of peripheral blood. The clonotype originates from a man aged 40-55 years with primary liver carcinoma and hepatitis B virus infection. This chain connects TRBV6-1 to TRBJ2-7; TRBD1 is a possible D gene (6 bases). The CDR3 spells CASSYLEQGAYEQYF. Here the CDR3 DNA reads TGTGCCAGCAGTTACCTCGAACAGGGAGCCTACGAGCAGTACTTC.